This T cell receptor (beta chain) came from a study of OX40 agonist ivuxolimab in advanced cancers. Study overall: Of the patients, three showed partial responses, one with hepatocellular carcinoma and two with cutaneous melanoma.

Overall study findings and caveats: At doses 0.1 to 3.0 mg/kg, CD4+ and CD8+ clones expanded. Partial responders at 0.1-3.0 mg/kg had among the lowest clonal expansion.

Sequenced by immunoSEQ multiplex PCR; TCRdb stores in-frame clones only, minus some. The table has fewer than 30,000 clones, about 74% seen once; the top ten hold roughly 13%. This clone is classed as medium-sized. Its specificity is unknown. Trimming took 0 bases from V and 7 from J; bases not matched to a gene: 3. CDR3 length: 14 residues. Germline values: CDR1 SGHRS, CDR2 YFSETQ. The source was CD4+ or CD8+ T cells sorted from blood, collected in a trial of the OX40 agonist ivuxolimab. This rearrangement joins TRBV5-1 to TRBJ1-4; 7 nucleotides line up with TRBD1. The TCR sequence derives from an adult with an advanced solid tumor such as melanoma, head and neck, liver or kidney cancer. The CDR3 spells CASSLGTGREKLFF. DNA of the CDR3: TGCGCCAGCAGCTTGGGGACAGGTCGTGAAAAACTGTTTTTT.